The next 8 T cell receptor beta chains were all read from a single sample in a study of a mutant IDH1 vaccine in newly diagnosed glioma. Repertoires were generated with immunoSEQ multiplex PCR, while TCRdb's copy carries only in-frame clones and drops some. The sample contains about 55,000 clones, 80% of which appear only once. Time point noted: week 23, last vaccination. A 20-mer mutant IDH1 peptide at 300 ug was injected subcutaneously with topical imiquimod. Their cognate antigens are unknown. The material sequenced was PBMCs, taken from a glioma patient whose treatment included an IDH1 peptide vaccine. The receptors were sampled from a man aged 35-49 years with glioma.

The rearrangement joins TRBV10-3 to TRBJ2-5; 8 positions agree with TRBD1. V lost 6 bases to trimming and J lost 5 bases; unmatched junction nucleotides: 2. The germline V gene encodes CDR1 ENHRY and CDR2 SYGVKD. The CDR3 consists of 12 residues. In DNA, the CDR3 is TGTGCCATCAGCCGGGACAGGGAGACCCAGTACTTC. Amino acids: CAISRDRETQYF.

The DNA of the CDR3 is TGTGCCAGCAGTGAAACCTACAATGAGCAGTTCTTC. Translation gives CASSETYNEQFF. The chain links TRBV2 to TRBJ2-1; no clear D. V was cut by 2 bases and J by 2 bases, with 1 base left in between. The CDR3 is 12 residues long. The germline V gene encodes CDR1 SNHLY and CDR2 FYNNEI. The entire variable domain, with the rest obtained from reference TRBV2 and TRBJ2-1, is as follows: EPEVTQTPSHQVTQMGQEVILRCVPISNHLYFYWYRQILGQKVEFLVSFYNNEISEKSEIFDDQFSVERPDGSNFTLKIRSTKLEDSAMYFCASSETYNEQFFGPGTRLTVL.

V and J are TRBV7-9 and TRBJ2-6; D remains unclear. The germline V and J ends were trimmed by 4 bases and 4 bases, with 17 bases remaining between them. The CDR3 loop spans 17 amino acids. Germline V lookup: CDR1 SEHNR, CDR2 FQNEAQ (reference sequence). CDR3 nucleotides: TGTGCCAGCAGCTCCGAACTTGGGTCTTCGGGGGCCAACGTCCTGACTTTC. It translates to CASSSELGSSGANVLTF.

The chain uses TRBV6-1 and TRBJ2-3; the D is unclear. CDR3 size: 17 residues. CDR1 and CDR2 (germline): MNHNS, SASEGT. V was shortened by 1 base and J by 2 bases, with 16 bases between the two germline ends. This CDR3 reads CASSEVSRQPLTDTQYF. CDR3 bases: TGTGCCAGCAGTGAAGTTTCGCGTCAGCCCCTCACAGATACGCAGTATTTT.

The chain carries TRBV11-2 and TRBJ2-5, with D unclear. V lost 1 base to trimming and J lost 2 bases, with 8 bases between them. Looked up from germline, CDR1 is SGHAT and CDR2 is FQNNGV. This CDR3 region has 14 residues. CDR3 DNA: TGTGCCAGCAGCTTAGGGGTACATCAAGAGACCCAGTACTTC. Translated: CASSLGVHQETQYF.

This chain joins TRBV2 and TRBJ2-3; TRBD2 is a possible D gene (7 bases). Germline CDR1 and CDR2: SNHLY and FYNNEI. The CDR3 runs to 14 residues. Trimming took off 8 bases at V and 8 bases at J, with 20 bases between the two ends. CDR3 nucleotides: TGTGCCAGCGATCGAGGGAGGGGGGCCGTTACGCAGTATTTT. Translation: CASDRGRGAVTQYF.

DNA for the CDR3: TGTGCCAGCGGCGGGACAGAGAACACTGAAGCTTTCTTT. The encoded protein is CASGGTENTEAFF. The rearrangement uses TRBV6-5 and TRBJ1-1, with TRBD1 matching 7 bases. The CDR3 runs to 13 residues. The germline gives CDR1 MNHEY, CDR2 SVGAGI. V was pared by 8 bases and J by 1 base, with 4 bases of the junction left unmatched.

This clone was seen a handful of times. The chain's CDR3 is CAISESGDRSPLHF. In nucleotides, the CDR3 is TGTGCCATCAGTGAGTCAGGGGACCGATCACCCCTCCACTTT. This rearrangement joins TRBV10-3 to TRBJ1-6, with D tentatively TRBD1 (5 bases). V lost 0 bases and J lost 10, with 10 bases in between. This CDR3 spans 14 amino acids. Germline V gives CDR1 ENHRY, CDR2 SYGVKD.